Sequencing of this TCR beta chain was carried out in a study of OX40 agonist ivuxolimab in advanced cancers. About the research overall: Intravenous ivuxolimab was administered to patients every 2 weeks at 0.01 to 10 mg/kg. Allowance was made for prior anti-PD-1, anti-PD-L1 or anti-CTLA-4 therapy, and 40% to 45% had some. Partial responses occurred in Three dose-escalation patients, one with hepatocellular carcinoma and two with cutaneous melanoma.

Generated by immunoSEQ multiplex PCR, the TCRdb table keeps only in-frame clones and is missing some. This sample carries about 70,000 clones, approximately 90% of them seen once, and the ten largest clones take around 1.1%. Germline-derived CDR1 and CDR2 are MNHEY and SVGAGI. The CDR3 loop spans 15 amino acids. Trimming removed 2 bases from V and 0 bases from J, with 10 bases in between. The receptor comes from an adult with an advanced solid tumor such as melanoma, head and neck, liver or kidney cancer. The material sequenced was CD4+ or CD8+ T cells sorted from blood, taken in a trial of the OX40 agonist ivuxolimab. The chain carries TRBV6-5 and TRBJ1-1; D is uncertain. As DNA, the CDR3 is TGTGCCAGCAGTTACGATGCGGTGGTGAACACTGAAGCTTTCTTT. It codes for CASSYDAVVNTEAFF.